A single sample is the source of the 9 T cell receptor beta chains below, sequenced in a study of glioma-infiltrating T cells after dendritic cell vaccination. The method was immunoSEQ multiplex PCR; TCRdb's version includes in-frame clones alone and lacks a portion of them. The data show around 100,000 clones, 81% seen once. The input for sequencing was blood, taken before dendritic cell vaccination. These receptors came from a human donor with glioblastoma.

The chain recombines TRBV18 with TRBJ1-1; D may be TRBD1 (6 bases). CDR1 KGHSH and CDR2 LQKENI come from the germline V gene. V was trimmed by 1 base and J by 1 base, leaving 10 bases between them. The CDR3 length is 15 residues. The CDR3 sequence: CASSPRGRGNTEAFF. Written as DNA, the CDR3 is TGTGCCAGCTCACCACGAGGCAGGGGGAACACTGAAGCTTTCTTT.

The chain is built from TRBV6-1 and TRBJ2-7; 12 nucleotides agree with TRBD1. The CDR3 is 15 amino acids. The germline gives CDR1 MNHNS, CDR2 SASEGT. V shed 6 bases and J 3 bases; nucleotides not matched to a gene: 6. CDR3 sequence (DNA): TGTGCCAGCAGGGGGGACAGGGGGCGAGTCTACGAGCAGTACTTC. Residues: CASRGDRGRVYEQYF.

This chain joins TRBV4-3 and TRBJ1-1; D possibly corresponds to TRBD1 (5 bases). This CDR3 has 16 amino acids. With 0 bases removed from V and 1 base from J, the gap between germline ends came to 12 bases. Per germline, CDR1 LGHNA and CDR2 YSLEER. CDR3 region: CASSQEIRTRNTEAFF. As DNA, the CDR3 is TGCGCCAGCAGCCAAGAGATTAGGACAAGGAACACTGAAGCTTTCTTT.

V gene TRBV9 combines with J gene TRBJ1-1; D call uncertain. CDR1 and CDR2 (germline): SGDLS, YYNGEE. Trimming removed 5 bases at V and 3 bases at J, with 14 bases between. The CDR3 covers 14 residues. CDR3 nucleotide sequence: TGTGCCAGCAGATCAACCCCCGGAGACACTGAAGCTTTCTTT. It codes for CASRSTPGDTEAFF.

This clone was recorded only once. The CDR3, as DNA: TGTGCCAGCAGCAAAGCGCGGGGCAGGGGGCAAAGCTCCTACAATGAGCAGTTCTTC. Translating it yields CASSKARGRGQSSYNEQFF. The chain carries TRBV21-1 and TRBJ2-1; the listed D gene, TRBD1, was not tested against the DNA. TRBV21-1 is labeled a pseudogene. The CDR3 extends over 19 amino acids.

This clone has just a few counts. The gene calls are TRBV6-5 and TRBJ2-7, with D hard to call. The length of the CDR3 is 13 residues. Trimming shortened V by 6 bases and J by 1 base, and 10 bases separated the two germline ends. Germline V gives CDR1 MNHEY, CDR2 SVGAGI. The CDR3 region is CASSQVISYEQYF. The CDR3 DNA sequence: TGTGCCAGCAGCCAGGTGATATCCTACGAGCAGTACTTC.

J is TRBJ1-1 and V is TRBV7-2, with 7 bases fitting TRBD1. Losses at the gene ends were 5 bases for V and 3 bases for J; bases not matched to a gene: 6. Germline assignment: CDR1 SGHTA and CDR2 FQGNSA. This CDR3 spans 14 amino acids. Written as DNA, the CDR3 is TGTGCCAGCAGCCCCCCAGGGGGTTACACTGAAGCTTTCTTT. Encoded protein: CASSPPGGYTEAFF.

The genes are TRBV25-1 and TRBJ1-1; 7 nucleotides line up with TRBD1. Germline CDR1 is MGHDK and CDR2 is SYGVNS. Trimming took 11 bases from V and 2 from J; bases not matched to a gene: 8. This CDR3 has 13 amino acids. CDR3 bases: TGTGCCGCACGACAGGGCAAAAACACTGAAGCTTTCTTT. Its translation: CAARQGKNTEAFF. Filled out from reference TRBV25-1 and TRBJ1-1, the complete variable domain reads EADIYQTPRYLVIGTGKKITLECSQTMGHDKMYWYQQDPGMELHLIHYSYGVNSTEKGDLSSESTVSRIRTEHFPLTLESARPSHTSQYLCAARQGKNTEAFFGQGTRLTVV.

J is TRBJ1-1 and V is TRBV11-2, with D possibly being TRBD1 (5 bases). The V end was cut by 6 bases, the J end by 0 bases, with 14 bases between. The CDR3 has 15 residues. CDR1 is SGHAT and CDR2 is FQNNGV in the germline V gene. The CDR3 sequence is CASRPHGGVNTEAFF. The CDR3 bases are TGTGCCAGCAGACCCCACGGAGGGGTGAACACTGAAGCTTTCTTT.